This TCR beta chain stems from a study of CD8+CD57+ T cells in acquired aplastic anemia. In the study overall: CD4+ and CD8+ cells, once sorted, gave DNA averaging about 3 ug.

An expansion of CD8+CD57+ cells by flow cytometry had been shown in patients chosen for sequencing. Every patient had severe acquired aplastic anemia. Profiles of TCR beta VDJ and CDR3 were generated from a genomic DNA template. Via MiXCR, TCRdb re-called the reads, giving one row per CDR3 protein. The top ten hold 40% to 55% of the sample, which has roughly 160,000 distinct CDR3 sequences, 65% to 75% seen once. Germline V gene data show CDR1 as LGHDT and CDR2 as YNNKEL (reference sequence). Trimming took 0 bases from V and 12 from J, leaving 15 bases between them. The CDR3 has 13 amino acids. The sample taken for sequencing was sorted CD4+, CD8+, or CD8+CD57+ T cells (not recorded which) from PBMCs. The receptor was isolated from a human donor with aplastic anemia. The rearrangement links TRBV3-1 to TRBJ2-7; TRBD2 is a possible D gene (6 bases). This chain's CDR3 is CASSQDWGGGRYF. CDR3 nucleotides: TGTGCCAGCAGCCAAGATTGGGGAGGCGGGCGGTACTTC.